Following are 8 T cell receptor beta chains from one sample sequenced in a study of T cell responses to AZD1222 COVID-19 vaccine. Method: immunoSEQ multiplex PCR; TCRdb's copy keeps in-frame clones and lacks some. The sample includes some 140,000 clones, 85% to 90% of them seen just once. The sample in question was peripheral blood, obtained on day 0 of AZD1222 vaccination. Receptors originate from an adult in good health.

This clone was seen more than once but under ten times. The chain couples TRBV7-9 to TRBJ1-1; no clear D. Trimming left V 5 bases short and J 7 bases short, with 11 bases between. Germline-derived CDR1 and CDR2 are SEHNR and FQNEAQ (reference sequence). The CDR3 has 12 residues. The CDR3 bases are TGTGCCAGCAGCCCCACGGGGATTGAAGCTTTCTTT. Its protein is CASSPTGIEAFF.

The rearrangement joins TRBV19 to TRBJ2-1; 14 bases agree with TRBD2. The CDR3 consists of 15 residues. Germline assignment: CDR1 LNHDA and CDR2 SQIVND (reference sequence). V was clipped by 5 bases and J by 9 bases; unmatched bases: 6. CDR3 coding DNA: TGTGCCAGTAGTCCGGGACTAGCGGGAGTCAGTGAGCAGTTCTTC. Translation: CASSPGLAGVSEQFF.

The V call is TRBV4-3, the J call TRBJ1-2, with 7 bases identical to TRBD1. J was trimmed by 4 bases and V by 6 bases; bases with no gene match: 8. This CDR3 contains 14 residues. The germline CDR1 and CDR2 sequences are LGHNA and YSLEER. CDR3 amino acids: CASSLTGSTYGYTF. DNA of the CDR3: TGCGCCAGCAGTTTGACAGGGTCAACCTATGGCTACACCTTC.

The chain links TRBV30 to TRBJ2-3, with 10 bases aligning to TRBD2. The CDR3 has 14 residues. From germline, CDR1 is GTSNPN and CDR2 SVGIG (reference sequence). V shed 2 bases and J 5 bases; nucleotides not matched to a gene: 4. The CDR3 nucleotides read TGTGCCTGGAGTCCGCTAGCGGGAGTAGATACGCAGTATTTT. It is translated as CAWSPLAGVDTQYF.

This chain links TRBV6-6 with TRBJ2-7; 12 positions match TRBD2. CDR1 and CDR2 (germline): MNHNY, SVGAGI (reference sequence). The J segment lost 0 bases and the V segment lost 5 bases, leaving 8 bases of the junction unmatched. This CDR3 contains 17 residues. The CDR3, as DNA: TGTGCCAGCAGTCGGAGGACTAGCGGGACCCACTCCTACGAGCAGTACTTC. Encoded protein: CASSRRTSGTHSYEQYF.

This chain links TRBV28 with TRBJ2-7, with D possibly matching TRBD1 (6 bases). Germline CDR1 MDHEN, CDR2 SYDVKM. The CDR3 is 15 amino acids. V lost 8 bases and J 7 bases, leaving 24 bases between the germline ends. The chain's CDR3 is CASLTPKSAGVEQYF. As DNA, the CDR3 is TGTGCCAGCCTTACCCCGAAGTCAGCAGGGGTTGAGCAGTACTTC.

The V call is TRBV30, the J call TRBJ2-1; TRBD1 agrees at 8 bases. Germline values: CDR1 GTSNPN, CDR2 SVGIG (reference sequence). Trimming cost V 8 bases and J 5 bases; bases outside gene matches: 5. This CDR3 is built from 12 residues. In DNA form, the CDR3 reads TGTGCCGCCGGGACAGGTAACAATGAGCAGTTCTTC. Encoded protein: CAAGTGNNEQFF.

This clone was counted a single time. The rearrangement joins TRBV12-3 or TRBV12-4 to TRBJ1-1; no clear D gene. The CDR3 runs to 13 residues. V was trimmed by 5 bases and J by 1 base, leaving 8 bases between them. As DNA, the CDR3 is TGTGCCAGCAGTCTTAGGCCGAACACTGAAGCTTTCTTT. It specifies CASSLRPNTEAFF.